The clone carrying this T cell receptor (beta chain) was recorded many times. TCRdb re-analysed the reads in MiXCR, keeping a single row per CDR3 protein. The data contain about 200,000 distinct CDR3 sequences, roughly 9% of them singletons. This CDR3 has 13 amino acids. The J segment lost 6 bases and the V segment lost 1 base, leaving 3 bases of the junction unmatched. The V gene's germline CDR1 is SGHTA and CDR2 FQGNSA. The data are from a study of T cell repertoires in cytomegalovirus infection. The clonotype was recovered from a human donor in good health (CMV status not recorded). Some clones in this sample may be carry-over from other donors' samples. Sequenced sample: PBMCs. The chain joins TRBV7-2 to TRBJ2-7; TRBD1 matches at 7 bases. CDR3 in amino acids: CASSLDRGGEQYF. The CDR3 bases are TGTGCCAGCAGCTTAGACAGGGGCGGCGAGCAGTACTTC.